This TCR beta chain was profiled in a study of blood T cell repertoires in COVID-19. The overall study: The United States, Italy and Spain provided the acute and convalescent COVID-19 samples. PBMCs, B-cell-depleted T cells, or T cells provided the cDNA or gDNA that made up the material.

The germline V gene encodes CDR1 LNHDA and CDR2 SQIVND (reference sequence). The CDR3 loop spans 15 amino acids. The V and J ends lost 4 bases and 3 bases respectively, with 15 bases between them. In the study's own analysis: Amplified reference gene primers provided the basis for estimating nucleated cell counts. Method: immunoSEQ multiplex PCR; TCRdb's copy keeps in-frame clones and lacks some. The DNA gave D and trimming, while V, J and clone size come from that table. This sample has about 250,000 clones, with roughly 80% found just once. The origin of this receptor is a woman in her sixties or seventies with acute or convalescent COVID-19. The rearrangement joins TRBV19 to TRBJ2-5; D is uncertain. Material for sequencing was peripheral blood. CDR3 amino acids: CASSTRQSVKETQYF. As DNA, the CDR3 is TGTGCCAGTAGTACCCGCCAGTCTGTAAAAGAGACCCAGTACTTC.